The 8 T cell receptor beta chains below were found in one sample sequenced in a study of blood T cell repertoires in COVID-19. The protocol was immunoSEQ multiplex PCR, while the TCRdb copy is restricted to in-frame clones and leaves out a portion. Seen here are 200,000 to 250,000 clones, 85% to 90% observed once, and the top ten hold 2.7%. The sample consisted of peripheral blood. The receptors were gathered from a young man with COVID-19, enrolled during active disease.

The chain links TRBV27 to TRBJ1-5; TRBD1 aligns across 11 bases. J gave up 7 bases and V 4 bases, and 3 bases lay outside the gene matches. Germline V gives CDR1 MNHEY, CDR2 SMNVEV (reference sequence). This CDR3 has 14 residues. The CDR3 nucleotides are TGTGCCAGCAGTTGGGGACAGGGGGTGCAGCCCCAGCATTTT. Translation: CASSWGQGVQPQHF.

This chain joins TRBV11-2 and TRBJ1-5; tentative D call: TRBD1 (6 bases). The V gene lost 5 bases and the J gene lost 1 base, with 15 bases spanning the gap. Per germline, CDR1 SGHAT and CDR2 FQNNGV. The CDR3 is made up of 16 amino acids. The CDR3 spells CASSPGGPLSNQPQHF. The CDR3 nucleotides are TGTGCCAGCAGCCCCGGGGGGCCGTTAAGCAATCAGCCCCAGCATTTT.

CDR3 nucleotide sequence: TGTGCCAGCTCACGTGACAGGGGGCGGAGTGCCTACGAGCAGTACTTC. Translation: CASSRDRGRSAYEQYF. The gene calls are TRBV18 and TRBJ2-7; 10 bases are a match to TRBD1. V dropped 4 bases and J dropped 2; count of bases not matched to a gene: 8. The germline V gene encodes CDR1 KGHSH and CDR2 LQKENI. The CDR3 sequence is 16 residues long.

The chain couples TRBV18 to TRBJ2-7; 7 bases line up with TRBD1. V was clipped by 4 bases and J by 4 bases; unmatched bases: 4. From germline, CDR1 is KGHSH and CDR2 LQKENI. The CDR3 consists of 13 residues. Here the CDR3 reads CASSLSQGYEQYF. Here the CDR3 DNA reads TGTGCCAGCTCACTGTCACAGGGGTACGAGCAGTACTTC. Full variable domain (missing parts from reference TRBV18 and TRBJ2-7): NAGVMQNPRHLVRRRGQEARLRCSPMKGHSHVYWYRQLPEEGLKFMVYLQKENIIDESGMPKERFSAEFPKEGPSILRIQQVVRGDSAAYFCASSLSQGYEQYFGPGTRLTVT.

J is TRBJ2-7 and V is TRBV19, with TRBD1 matching over 7 bases. This CDR3 is built from 14 residues. J was trimmed by 0 bases and V by 3 bases; bases with no gene match: 2. CDR1 is LNHDA and CDR2 is SQIVND in the germline V gene (reference sequence). The CDR3 DNA reads TGTGCCAGTAGTATGGACAGGAGCTCCTACGAGCAGTACTTC. Protein: CASSMDRSSYEQYF.

The chain links TRBV5-5 to TRBJ1-1, with a tentative D call TRBD1 (5 bases). The length of the CDR3 is 15 residues. V lost 1 base and J 1 base, leaving 11 bases between the germline ends. Germline V CDR1 and CDR2: SGHKS, YYEKEE (reference sequence). The CDR3 region is CASSLQLTANTEAFF. DNA of the CDR3: TGTGCCAGCAGCTTGCAGCTGACAGCGAACACTGAAGCTTTCTTT.

This clone was observed a handful of times. This chain links TRBV6-6 with TRBJ1-2; 7 bases map to TRBD1. J gave up 2 bases and V 6 bases, and 21 bases lay outside the gene matches. Germline CDR1 reads MNHNY; CDR2 reads SVGAGI (reference sequence). The CDR3 consists of 19 residues. CDR3 in DNA: TGTGCCAGCAGCTCACCTTATATGCTTCAGGGGGTGGAAAACTATGGCTACACCTTC. Translation: CASSSPYMLQGVENYGYTF.

V gene TRBV5-6 combines with J gene TRBJ2-7, with 9 bases that match TRBD1. The CDR3 sequence is 15 residues long. CDR1 SGHDT and CDR2 YYEEEE come from the germline V gene. After removal of 2 bases from V and 4 bases from J, the junction contained 7 bases not matched to a gene. The CDR3 here is CASSLTGGGSYEQYF. In nucleotides, the CDR3 is TGTGCCAGCAGCTTAACAGGGGGCGGTAGTTACGAGCAGTACTTC.